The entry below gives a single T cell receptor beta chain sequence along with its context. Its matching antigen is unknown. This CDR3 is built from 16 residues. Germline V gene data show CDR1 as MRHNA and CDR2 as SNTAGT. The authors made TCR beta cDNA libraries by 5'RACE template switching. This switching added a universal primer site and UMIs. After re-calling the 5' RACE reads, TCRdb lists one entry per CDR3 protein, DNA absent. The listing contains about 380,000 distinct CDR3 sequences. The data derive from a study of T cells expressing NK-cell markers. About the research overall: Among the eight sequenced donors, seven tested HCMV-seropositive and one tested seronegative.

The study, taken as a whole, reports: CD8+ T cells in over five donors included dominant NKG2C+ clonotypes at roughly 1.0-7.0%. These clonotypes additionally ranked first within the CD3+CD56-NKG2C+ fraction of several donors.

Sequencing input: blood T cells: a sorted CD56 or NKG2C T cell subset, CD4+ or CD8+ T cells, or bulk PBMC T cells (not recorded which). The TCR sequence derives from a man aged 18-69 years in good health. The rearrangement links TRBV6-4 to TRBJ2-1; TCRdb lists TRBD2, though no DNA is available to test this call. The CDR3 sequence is CASSELRRGGRNEQFF.